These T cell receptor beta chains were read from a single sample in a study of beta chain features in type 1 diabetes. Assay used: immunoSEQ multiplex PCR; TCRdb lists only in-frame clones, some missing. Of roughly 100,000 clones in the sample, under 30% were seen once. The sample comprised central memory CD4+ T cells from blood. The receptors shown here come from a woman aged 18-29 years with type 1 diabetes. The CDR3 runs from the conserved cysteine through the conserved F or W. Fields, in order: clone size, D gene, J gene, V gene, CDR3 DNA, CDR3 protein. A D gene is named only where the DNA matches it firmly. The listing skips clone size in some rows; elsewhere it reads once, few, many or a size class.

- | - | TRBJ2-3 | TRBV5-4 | TGTGCCAGCAGCTCCACCGGGAGTCGCGCAGATACGCAGTATTTT | CASSSTGSRADTQYF
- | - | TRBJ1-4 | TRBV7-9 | TGTGCCAGCAGCTTAGTCCTTACTGCAACTAATGAAAAACTGTTTTTT | CASSLVLTATNEKLFF
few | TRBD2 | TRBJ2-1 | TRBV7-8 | TGTGCCAGCAGCACCCTGGGACTAGCGGGGTCCGGAAATGAGCAGTTCTTC | CASSTLGLAGSGNEQFF
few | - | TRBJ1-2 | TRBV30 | TGTGCCTGGAGCGGACAGTTATATGGCTACACCTTC | CAWSGQLYGYTF
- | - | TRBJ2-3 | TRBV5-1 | TGCGCCAGCAGCACTCTAGGTGCCCTCACAGATACGCAGTATTTT | CASSTLGALTDTQYF
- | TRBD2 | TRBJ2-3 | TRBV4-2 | TGTGCCAGCAGCCAAGATATTACTAGCGGGAGTGGGAATACGCAGTATTTT | CASSQDITSGSGNTQYF
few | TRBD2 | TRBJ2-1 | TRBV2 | TGTGCCAGCAGCCCGACAGGGCCCCGGACTAGCGGGAGGGGTGAGCAGTTCTTC | CASSPTGPRTSGRGEQFF
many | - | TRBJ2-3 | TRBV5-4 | TGTGCCAGCAGCTTCGGCACAGATACGCAGTATTTT | CASSFGTDTQYF
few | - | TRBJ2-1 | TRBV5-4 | TGTGCCAGCAGCCCGGCCGGGGATGAGCAGTTCTTC | CASSPAGDEQFF
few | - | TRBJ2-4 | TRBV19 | TGTGCCAGTAGTACTGTAGCCAAAAACATTCAGTACTTC | CASSTVAKNIQYF
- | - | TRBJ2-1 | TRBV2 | TGTGCCAGCAGTGAAACTCAGTTCAGGGGCAATGAGCAGTTCTTC | CASSETQFRGNEQFF
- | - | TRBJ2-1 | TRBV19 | TGTGCCAGTAGTAACTTCATGGTAGCGGACAATGAGCAGTTCTTC | CASSNFMVADNEQFF
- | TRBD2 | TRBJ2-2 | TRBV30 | TGTGCCTGGATTAGCGGGAGGGCCTACACCGGGGAGCTGTTTTTT | CAWISGRAYTGELFF
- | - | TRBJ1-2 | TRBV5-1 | TGCGCCAGCAGCTTGGGTGGGACTGTCTATGGCTACACCTTC | CASSLGGTVYGYTF
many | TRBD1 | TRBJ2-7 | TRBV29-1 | TGCAGCGTTGGACAGGGTTTCTACGAGCAGTACTTC | CSVGQGFYEQYF
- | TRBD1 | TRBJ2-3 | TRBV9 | TGTGCCAGCAGCGAACGACAGGGACGCACAGATACGCAGTATTTT | CASSERQGRTDTQYF
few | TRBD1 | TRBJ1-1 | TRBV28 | TGTGCCAGCTTAGGGACCGCCGGGACAGGGAGTGGAAACACTGAAGCTTTCTTT | CASLGTAGTGSGNTEAFF
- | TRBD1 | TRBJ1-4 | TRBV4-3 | TGCGCCAGCAGCCAAGATCCAATGGGACAGGGGAATGAAAAACTGTTTTTT | CASSQDPMGQGNEKLFF
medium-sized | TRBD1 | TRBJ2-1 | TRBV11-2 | TGTGCCAGCAGCCGAGGACAGGGGGTCCTTACCGAGCAGTTCTTC | CASSRGQGVLTEQFF
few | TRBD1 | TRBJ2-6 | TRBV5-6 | TGTGCCAGCAGCTCCCACCGGACAGGGATCACTGGGGCCAACGTCCTGACTTTC | CASSSHRTGITGANVLTF
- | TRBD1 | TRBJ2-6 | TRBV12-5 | TGTGCTAGTGGGCTGGACAGGGGGCTGGCTGGGGCCAACGTCCTGACTTTC | CASGLDRGLAGANVLTF
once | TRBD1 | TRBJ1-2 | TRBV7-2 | TGTGCCAGCAGCACGGGACAGGGTAACTATGGCTACACCTTC | CASSTGQGNYGYTF
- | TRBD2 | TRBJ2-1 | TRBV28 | TGTGCCAGCAGTCTCCCGACTAGCTTACACTCCTACAATGAGCAGTTCTTC | CASSLPTSLHSYNEQFF
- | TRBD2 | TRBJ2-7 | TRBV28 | TGTGCCAGCAGGAGCCATCTAGCGGGATTTGGCTACGAGCAGTACTTC | CASRSHLAGFGYEQYF
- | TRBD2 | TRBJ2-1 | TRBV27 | TGTGCCAGCAGTTTTTCTAGGTTGGCTAGCGGGAGCCCGTGGTACAATGAGCAGTTCTTC | CASSFSRLASGSPWYNEQFF
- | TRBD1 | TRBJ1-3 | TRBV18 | TGTGCCAGCTCACCCGGACAGGGACTCTCTGGAAACACCATATATTTT | CASSPGQGLSGNTIYF
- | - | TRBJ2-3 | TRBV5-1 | TGCGCCAGCAGCTTGGTTTTTGCAGGGGCCGGCACAGATACGCAGTATTTT | CASSLVFAGAGTDTQYF
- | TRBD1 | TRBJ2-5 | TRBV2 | TGTGCCAGCAGTGCGACGACAGGGCATCTGAAGACCCAGTACTTC | CASSATTGHLKTQYF
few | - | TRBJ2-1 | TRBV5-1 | TGCGCCAGCAGCTTGTCCCCCGGCAATGAGCAGTTCTTC | CASSLSPGNEQFF
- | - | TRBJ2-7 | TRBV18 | TGTGCCAGCTCACCGAGGACAGACTCCTACGAGCAGTACTTC | CASSPRTDSYEQYF
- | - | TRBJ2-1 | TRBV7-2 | TGTGCCAGCACCCTAGGTAATAGCGTGGTTGAGCAGTTCTTC | CASTLGNSVVEQFF
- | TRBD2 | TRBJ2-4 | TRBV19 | TGTGCCAGTAGTATCCCTAGCGGGAGCGGTGTCAACATTCAGTACTTC | CASSIPSGSGVNIQYF
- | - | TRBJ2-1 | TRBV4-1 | TGCGCCAGCAGAGCAGGGAATTCCTACAATGAGCAGTTCTTC | CASRAGNSYNEQFF
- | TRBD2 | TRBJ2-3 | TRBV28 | TGTGCCAGCAGTACCCTCGCGGGGGGGTTACTAGCGGGAGGTATCCCAGATACGCAGTATTTT | CASSTLAGGLLAGGIPDTQYF
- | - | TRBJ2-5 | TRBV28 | TGTGCCAGCAGTTTACACAGCCAAGAGACCCAGTACTTC | CASSLHSQETQYF
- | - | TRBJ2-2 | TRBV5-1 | TGCGCCAGCAGCTTGGGGGGGCGCACCGGGGAGCTGTTTTTT | CASSLGGRTGELFF
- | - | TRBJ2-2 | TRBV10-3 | TGTGCCATCAGTGAGTCTAGTAACACCGGGGAGCTGTTTTTT | CAISESSNTGELFF
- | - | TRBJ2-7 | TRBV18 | TGTGCCAGCTCACCCTCGCTGCGGGAAGGGGTAGGCGAGCAGTACTTC | CASSPSLREGVGEQYF
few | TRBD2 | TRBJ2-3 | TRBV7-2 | TGTGCCAGCAGCTTAGCTAGCGGGAGGGCCAGAGATACGCAGTATTTT | CASSLASGRARDTQYF
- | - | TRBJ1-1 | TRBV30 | TGTGCCTGGAGTGTTGGGGGCTGGGGCACTGAAGCTTTCTTT | CAWSVGGWGTEAFF
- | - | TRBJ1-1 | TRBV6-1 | TGTGCCAGCAGCAAATCCGGGCCACTCGGGAAGGCTTTCTTT | CASSKSGPLGKAFF
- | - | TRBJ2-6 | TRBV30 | TGTGCCTGGGGTAAGGGGCACTCTGGGGCCAACGTCCTGACTTTC | CAWGKGHSGANVLTF
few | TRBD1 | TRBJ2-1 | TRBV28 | TGTGCCAGCAGTTTAGGGGACAGGAGAAATGAGCAGTTCTTC | CASSLGDRRNEQFF
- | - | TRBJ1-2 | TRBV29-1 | TGCAGCGTTGAAGATCATAGCCTACTCTACACCTTC | CSVEDHSLLYTF
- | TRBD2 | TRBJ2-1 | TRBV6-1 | TGTGCCAGCAGTGACCCCCAGCGGGGCCCCTCCTACAATGAGCAGTTCTTC | CASSDPQRGPSYNEQFF
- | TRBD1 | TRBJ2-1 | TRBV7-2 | TGTGCCAGCACCTGGGGGACAGCCTACAATGAGCAGTTCTTC | CASTWGTAYNEQFF